One sample yielded the 22 T cell receptor beta chains listed below, sequenced in a study of blood T cell repertoires in COVID-19. Assay used: immunoSEQ multiplex PCR; TCRdb lists only in-frame clones, some missing. The sample yields approximately 140,000 clones, less than 85% seen once. Sequenced input: peripheral blood. These receptors were collected from a woman older than 75 in a cohort sampled during active or convalescent COVID-19.

This clone was detected only a few times. Here the CDR3 reads CASSLVSGDNSPLHF. The CDR3 nucleotides are TGTGCCAGCAGCTTAGTTTCAGGGGACAATTCACCCCTCCACTTT. The V and J genes are TRBV11-2 and TRBJ1-6, with D possibly TRBD1 on 6 matching bases. Trimming removed 1 base from V and 7 bases from J, with 11 bases in between. The germline V gene encodes CDR1 SGHAT and CDR2 FQNNGV. The CDR3 consists of 15 residues.

CDR3 bases: TGTGCCAGCAGCCAAGTCGGCAGGGGCTCCTACGAGCAGTACTTC. Its protein product is CASSQVGRGSYEQYF. This sequence joins TRBV4-2 and TRBJ2-7, with D tentatively TRBD1 (6 bases). This CDR3 has 15 residues. Germline assignment: CDR1 LGHNA and CDR2 YNFKEQ. V was clipped by 1 base and J by 0 bases, with 10 bases between them.

The chain has TRBV28 and TRBJ1-4; TRBD1 agrees at 7 bases. Germline V gives CDR1 MDHEN, CDR2 SYDVKM. CDR3 length equals 14 residues. The V gene end was trimmed by 5 bases and the J gene end by 6 bases; junction bases not matched to a gene: 6. DNA of the CDR3: TGTGCCAGCAGTGCGTCCAGGGGGGATGAAAAACTGTTTTTT. Translation: CASSASRGDEKLFF.

This chain connects TRBV6-5 to TRBJ1-3; 8 bases are a match to TRBD1. The CDR3 sequence is 15 residues long. J lost 0 bases, V lost 6 bases, and 4 bases had no gene match. Looked up from germline, CDR1 is MNHEY and CDR2 is SVGAGI. CDR3 bases: TGTGCCAGCAGGACCGACAGGGGCTCTGGAAACACCATATATTTT. It encodes CASRTDRGSGNTIYF.

The chain uses TRBV10-3 and TRBJ2-3; 9 nucleotides line up with TRBD2. Germline values: CDR1 ENHRY, CDR2 SYGVKD. With 7 bases clipped from V and 4 bases from J, the junction kept 6 bases outside the gene matches. This CDR3 is 14 amino acids long. The CDR3, as DNA: TGTGCCATCAATCAGCGGGGGGTATCAGATACGCAGTATTTT. Its protein is CAINQRGVSDTQYF.

This sequence joins TRBV10-2 and TRBJ2-5; TRBD2 agrees at 14 bases. Germline V gives CDR1 WSHSY, CDR2 SAAADI. With 3 bases clipped from V and 5 bases from J, the junction kept 14 bases outside the gene matches. This CDR3 region has 19 residues. The CDR3 region has the DNA TGCGCCAGCAGTGACTCCAGACTAGCGGGGGGGCAACAGAGGGAGACCCAGTACTTC. It is translated as CASSDSRLAGGQQRETQYF.

The V call is TRBV2, the J call TRBJ2-5; TRBD1 aligns across 7 bases. The CDR3 consists of 13 residues. Germline CDR1 is SNHLY and CDR2 is FYNNEI. The V segment lost 8 bases and the J segment 5 bases; nucleotides outside the gene matches: 8. CDR3 amino acids: CASHWYRGETQYF. The CDR3 DNA reads TGTGCCAGCCATTGGTACAGGGGTGAGACCCAGTACTTC.

The chain couples TRBV7-3 to TRBJ1-6; no reliable D call. Trimming cost V 3 bases and J 10 bases, with 10 bases left between them. The length of the CDR3 is 13 residues. Germline V gene data show CDR1 as SGHTA and CDR2 as FQGTGA. CDR3 DNA: TGTGCCAGCAGCTTGACGGCAGGATCACCCCTCCACTTT. Its protein is CASSLTAGSPLHF.

V gene TRBV14 combines with J gene TRBJ2-7; 8 nucleotides agree with TRBD1. V lost 4 bases to trimming and J lost 6 bases; unmatched junction nucleotides: 5. The CDR3 has 13 amino acids. Germline values: CDR1 SGHDN, CDR2 FVKESK. CDR3 sequence (DNA): TGTGCCAGCAGCCGGACAGGGCATACCGAGCAGTACGTC. Its translation: CASSRTGHTEQYV.

The rearrangement joins TRBV27 to TRBJ1-5, with a tentative D call TRBD1 (5 bases). CDR3 length: 13 amino acids. Deletions cut 9 bases from V and 7 bases from J, with 16 bases between. The V gene's germline CDR1 is MNHEY and CDR2 SMNVEV (reference sequence). The CDR3 DNA sequence: TGTGCCAGTGGATTTGGGGCCTCCCAGCCCCAGCATTTT. It yields the protein CASGFGASQPQHF.

The chain combines TRBV9 with TRBJ1-2, with D possibly being TRBD1 (5 bases). The V end was cut by 3 bases, the J end by 4 bases, with 16 bases between. Germline-derived CDR1 and CDR2 are SGDLS and YYNGEE. There are 15 residues in the CDR3. The CDR3 nucleotides are TGTGCCAGCAGCGCACAGACGGACACCACCTATGGCTACACCTTC. Its protein product is CASSAQTDTTYGYTF.

The chain combines TRBV5-5 with TRBJ2-5; the match to TRBD2 covers 9 bases. The V gene end was trimmed by 2 bases and the J gene end by 2 bases; junction bases not matched to a gene: 4. Germline lookup yields CDR1 SGHKS and CDR2 YYEKEE (reference sequence). CDR3 length equals 15 residues. The CDR3 DNA reads TGTGCCAGCAGCTTCCCAGCGGGGGGACAAGAGACCCAGTACTTC. Translation: CASSFPAGGQETQYF.

The chain is built from TRBV2 and TRBJ2-7, with D hard to call. The CDR3 consists of 15 residues. Germline V gene data show CDR1 as SNHLY and CDR2 as FYNNEI. V lost 1 base and J 2 bases, leaving 12 bases between the germline ends. Written as DNA, the CDR3 is TGTGCCAGCAGTGAAGGAGGAACCTTGGCCTACGAGCAGTACTTC. This sequence encodes CASSEGGTLAYEQYF.

The chain combines TRBV6-5 with TRBJ1-1, with D perhaps TRBD1 (6 bases). V lost 10 bases and J lost 2, with 17 bases in between. The CDR3 length is 14 residues. Germline lookup yields CDR1 MNHEY and CDR2 SVGAGI. The CDR3 protein is CATQTGVRNTEAFF. CDR3 bases: TGTGCCACTCAGACAGGAGTTAGAAACACTGAAGCTTTCTTT.

The V and J genes are TRBV10-3 and TRBJ1-1; 7 positions match TRBD1. Germline V gives CDR1 ENHRY, CDR2 SYGVKD. The CDR3 has 13 residues. V shed 0 bases, J shed 7 bases, and the junction held 2 bases outside the gene matches. CDR3 region: CAISESQGVEAFF. The CDR3 nucleotides read TGTGCCATCAGTGAGTCGCAGGGGGTTGAAGCTTTCTTT.

The CDR3 DNA is TGTGCCAGCAGCCAACCCCGGGGGGGGCGGGGGCCGAACACCGGGGAGCTGTTTTTT. This gives the protein CASSQPRGGRGPNTGELFF. The chain combines TRBV3-1 (or the pseudogene TRBV3-2) with TRBJ2-2; TRBD2 matches 8 bases. Germline assignment: CDR1 LGHDT and CDR2 YNNKEL (reference sequence). V trimming: 2 bases; J trimming: 0 bases; junction bases outside the gene matches: 11. This CDR3 has 19 residues.

The chain joins TRBV7-9 to TRBJ2-5, with TRBD2 as a possible D gene (6 bases). V lost 2 bases and J 4 bases, leaving 14 bases between the germline ends. The CDR3 extends over 15 amino acids. Germline V gives CDR1 SEHNR, CDR2 FQNEAQ (reference sequence). The CDR3 reads CASSLFMRGRETQYF. CDR3 coding DNA: TGTGCCAGCAGCTTATTTATGCGGGGTCGAGAGACCCAGTACTTC. Full variable domain (missing parts from reference TRBV7-9 and TRBJ2-5): DTGVSQNPRHKITKRGQNVTFRCDPISEHNRLYWYRQTLGQGPEFLTYFQNEAQLEKSRLLSDRFSAERPKGSFSTLEIQRTEQGDSAMYLCASSLFMRGRETQYFGPGTRLLVL.

The chain uses TRBV4-1 and TRBJ1-4, with 12 bases aligning to TRBD1. The CDR3 spans 16 residues. Losses at the gene ends were 3 bases for V and 7 bases for J; bases not matched to a gene: 6. The germline V gene encodes CDR1 MGHRA and CDR2 YSYEKL. CDR3 bases: TGCGCCAGCAGCCAGGGACAGGGGGCGCGGGGTGAAAAACTGTTTTTT. Its translation: CASSQGQGARGEKLFF.

This clone was seen a single time. V is TRBV5-1 and J is TRBJ2-1; D is possibly TRBD2 (6 bases). Trimming shortened V by 0 bases and J by 2 bases, and 9 bases separated the two germline ends. The length of the CDR3 is 15 residues. Germline CDR1 SGHRS, CDR2 YFSETQ. CDR3 coding DNA: TGCGCCAGCAGCTTGGCCGCGGGGCCCTACAATGAGCAGTTCTTC. This sequence encodes CASSLAAGPYNEQFF.

This rearrangement joins TRBV7-9 to TRBJ1-3, with unresolved D. V lost 2 bases, J lost 4 bases, and 9 bases lay in between. The CDR3 covers 14 residues. Germline V gene data show CDR1 as SEHNR and CDR2 as FQNEAQ (reference sequence). In DNA form, the CDR3 reads TGTGCCAGCAGCTTATCTAGTGGCGGAAACACCATATATTTT. It is translated as CASSLSSGGNTIYF. Filled out from reference TRBV7-9 and TRBJ1-3, the complete variable domain reads DTGVSQNPRHKITKRGQNVTFRCDPISEHNRLYWYRQTLGQGPEFLTYFQNEAQLEKSRLLSDRFSAERPKGSFSTLEIQRTEQGDSAMYLCASSLSSGGNTIYFGEGSWLTVV.

V is TRBV6-6 and J is TRBJ2-2; 8 bases are shared with TRBD1. The CDR3 is 15 residues long. Germline V gives CDR1 MNHNY, CDR2 SVGAGI (reference sequence). V lost 6 bases and J lost 5; bases outside the gene matches: 8. Here the CDR3 DNA reads TGTGCCAGCAGGGAGTACAGGGGGAGGACCGGGGAGCTGTTTTTT. Translated, it gives CASREYRGRTGELFF.

This clone appeared a few times. The V call is TRBV6-2 or TRBV6-3, the J call TRBJ1-3; no definite D call. Trimming removed 2 bases from V and 6 bases from J, with 8 bases in between. CDR1 and CDR2 from the germline V gene are MNHEY and SVGEGT. The CDR3 consists of 13 residues. The CDR3 DNA reads TGTGCCAGCAGTTACGGGCTGTTAAACACCATATATTTT. This encodes CASSYGLLNTIYF.